The 25 T cell receptor beta chains below come from one sample, sequenced in a study of cytomegalovirus exposure and HLA in healthy donors. PCR used 60 Vbeta primers and 13 Jbeta primers. Generated by immunoSEQ multiplex PCR, the TCRdb table keeps only in-frame clones and is missing some. This table holds about 170,000 clones, approximately 78% found once. Input material: PBMCs. The origin of the receptors is a woman under 30 in good health and CMV-seronegative.

This chain joins TRBV5-4 and TRBJ2-3; maybe TRBD1 (5 bases). The germline V gene encodes CDR1 SGHNT and CDR2 YYREEE (reference sequence). The CDR3 has 16 amino acids. V lost 1 base and J 4 bases, leaving 16 bases between the germline ends. Here the CDR3 DNA reads TGTGCCAGCAGCTTGAGTGGGCGTGCAGGGCCAGATACGCAGTATTTT. This translates into CASSLSGRAGPDTQYF. The full variable domain, its missing parts supplied by reference TRBV5-4 and TRBJ2-3, is ETGVTQSPTHLIKTRGQQVTLRCSSQSGHNTVSWYQQALGQGPQFIFQYYREEENGRGNFPPRFSGLQFPNYSSELNVNALELDDSALYLCASSLSGRAGPDTQYFGPGTRLTVL.

The chain is built from TRBV2 and TRBJ1-2; maybe TRBD1 (6 bases). CDR1 is SNHLY, CDR2 FYNNEI, per germline. The CDR3 spans 13 residues. Trimming left V 6 bases short and J 8 bases short, with 16 bases between. DNA of the CDR3: TGTGCCAGCAGGCCGGGACCAGGGGAAGGCTACACCTTC. This encodes CASRPGPGEGYTF.

The chain is built from TRBV7-9 and TRBJ2-7; tentative D call: TRBD1 (5 bases). CDR3 length: 13 amino acids. Germline loops: CDR1 SEHNR, CDR2 FQNEAQ (reference sequence). Trimming took 5 bases from V and 3 from J, leaving 11 bases between them. The CDR3 DNA reads as TGTGCCAGCAGCGCCGACAGCGACTACGAGCAGTACTTC. This translates into CASSADSDYEQYF.

This clone came up a few times. The V call is TRBV27, the J call TRBJ2-7; perhaps TRBD1 as D (5 bases). CDR3 length: 11 amino acids. Germline V lookup: CDR1 MNHEY, CDR2 SMNVEV (reference sequence). Trimming took off 2 bases at V and 9 bases at J, with 8 bases between the two ends. The CDR3 protein is CASSLMGLQYF. In nucleotides, the CDR3 is TGTGCCAGCAGTTTAATGGGGCTGCAGTACTTC.

The rearrangement links TRBV5-1 to TRBJ2-1; 7 bases are a match to TRBD1. After removal of 4 bases from V and 2 bases from J, the junction contained 9 bases not matched to a gene. CDR3 length: 16 amino acids. CDR1 is SGHRS and CDR2 is YFSETQ in the germline V gene. CDR3 sequence: CASSETETGAYNEQFF. In nucleotides, the CDR3 is TGCGCCAGCAGCGAAACCGAAACAGGGGCCTACAATGAGCAGTTCTTC.

By sample fraction, this clone is medium-sized (0.01 to 0.1%). The chain joins TRBV7-9 to TRBJ2-1; 11 bases map to TRBD1. V shed 2 bases, J shed 10 bases, and the junction held 16 bases outside the gene matches. Germline CDR1 reads SEHNR; CDR2 reads FQNEAQ (reference sequence). This CDR3 comprises 18 residues. The CDR3 nucleotides are TGTGCCAGCAGCTTACTTTTTCGGACAGGGGGCTTAAGGGCCGAGCAGTTCTTC. Translation gives CASSLLFRTGGLRAEQFF.

The rearrangement links TRBV5-1 to TRBJ2-3; D may be TRBD1 (5 bases). The CDR3 is 14 amino acids. The V and J ends lost 0 bases and 9 bases respectively, with 14 bases between them. Germline lookup yields CDR1 SGHRS and CDR2 YFSETQ. The DNA of the CDR3 is TGCGCCAGCAGCTTGGTCCAGGGTGCCCAAACGCAGTATTTT. This sequence encodes CASSLVQGAQTQYF.

The chain links TRBV2 to TRBJ2-7; a possible D gene is TRBD2 (6 bases). The CDR3 runs to 11 residues. Per the germline V gene, CDR1 is SNHLY and CDR2 is FYNNEI. V lost 6 bases, J lost 6 bases, and 9 bases lay in between. In nucleotides, the CDR3 is TGTGCCAGCAGGCGGGGAGTCGAGCAGTACTTC. Translating gives CASRRGVEQYF.

This sequence joins TRBV19 and TRBJ1-1; TRBD1 agrees at 7 bases. The CDR3 sequence is 14 residues long. Germline values: CDR1 LNHDA, CDR2 SQIVND (reference sequence). The J segment lost 7 bases and the V segment lost 6 bases, leaving 11 bases of the junction unmatched. CDR3 amino acids: CASSLNPRGVEAFF. The CDR3 DNA is TGTGCCAGTAGCCTCAACCCCAGGGGGGTTGAAGCTTTCTTT.

The CDR3 sequence is CASMSPGDGASEQYF. The CDR3 region has the DNA TGTGCCAGCATGTCCCCCGGAGACGGCGCCTCCGAGCAGTACTTC. The chain recombines TRBV28 with TRBJ2-7, with D uncertain. The germline V gene has CDR1 MDHEN and CDR2 SYDVKM. V shed 7 bases and J shed 6 bases, with 22 bases lying between them. There are 15 residues in the CDR3.

The chain carries TRBV6-5 and TRBJ2-7; maybe TRBD2 (6 bases). This CDR3 is 12 amino acids long. Germline values: CDR1 MNHEY, CDR2 SVGAGI. Deletions cut 2 bases from V and 6 bases from J, with 8 bases between. The CDR3 DNA is TGTGCCAGCAGTTACCGGGGGAGCGAGCAGTACTTC. This encodes CASSYRGSEQYF.

J is TRBJ2-3 and V is TRBV21-1; TRBD2 was called by the table and not checked on the DNA. TRBV21-1 is classified as a pseudogene. This CDR3 comprises 14 residues. CDR3 sequence reads: CAPKAAPGTDTQYF. The CDR3 nucleotides read TGTGCCCCCAAGGCCGCCCCCGGGACAGATACGCAGTATTTT.

In this sample, this clone turned up once. J is TRBJ2-5 and V is TRBV7-2, with a weak D call TRBD2 (5 bases). In germline, CDR1 is SGHTA, CDR2 FQGNSA. This CDR3 comprises 11 residues. Deletions cut 8 bases from V and 5 bases from J, with 9 bases between. In DNA, the CDR3 is TGTGCCAGCTCAACGGGGGAGACCCAGTACTTC. Protein product: CASSTGETQYF.

The rearrangement uses TRBV4-3 and TRBJ1-6, with a possible D match to TRBD1 (5 bases). Germline CDR1 is LGHNA and CDR2 is YSLEER. V lost 0 bases to trimming and J lost 7 bases, with 13 bases between them. The CDR3 has 16 residues. CDR3: CASSQERFRGNSPLHF. DNA of the CDR3: TGCGCCAGCAGCCAAGAACGCTTCCGGGGGAATTCACCCCTCCACTTT.

The V gene is TRBV6-5, the J gene TRBJ2-1; 8 bases are shared with TRBD1. The CDR3 totals 14 residues. The V segment lost 0 bases and the J segment 5 bases; nucleotides outside the gene matches: 0. The germline V gene has CDR1 MNHEY and CDR2 SVGAGI. CDR3 sequence: CASSYSDRDNEQFF. For the CDR3, the DNA is TGTGCCAGCAGTTACTCGGACAGGGACAATGAGCAGTTCTTC.

In this sample, this clone turned up a few times. The gene calls are TRBV11-3 and TRBJ2-1; D is possibly TRBD1 (5 bases). Trimming cost V 5 bases and J 1 base, with 18 bases left between them. CDR1 and CDR2 from the germline V gene are SGHNT and YENEEA. The CDR3 is made up of 17 amino acids. This CDR3 reads CASSIGTGAPSYNEQFF. The CDR3 DNA sequence: TGTGCCAGCAGCATAGGTACAGGAGCCCCTTCCTACAATGAGCAGTTCTTC.

The V call is TRBV4-1, the J call TRBJ1-5, with D possibly matching TRBD1 (5 bases). The CDR3 covers 14 residues. V lost 3 bases to trimming and J lost 3 bases, with 9 bases between them. CDR1 and CDR2 (germline): MGHRA, YSYEKL. Here the CDR3 DNA reads TGCGCCAGCAGCCATCCAGGGAACAATCAGCCCCAGCATTTT. Encoded protein: CASSHPGNNQPQHF.

This clone is a singleton in its sample. The chain links TRBV6-1 to TRBJ1-1; D remains ambiguous. V lost 7 bases, J lost 1 base, and 13 bases lay in between. This CDR3 is built from 14 residues. The germline V gene has CDR1 MNHNS and CDR2 SASEGT. Written as DNA, the CDR3 is TGTGCCAGCACCACCCAAAGGAGGAACACTGAAGCTTTCTTT. Its protein product is CASTTQRRNTEAFF.

The V call is TRBV30, the J call TRBJ1-2; no definite D call. Germline loops: CDR1 GTSNPN, CDR2 SVGIG (reference sequence). This CDR3 is 14 amino acids long. The V end lost 2 bases, the J end lost 4 bases, and 14 bases lay between the germline ends. The CDR3 spells CAWSRGLTSYGYTF. The DNA of the CDR3 is TGTGCCTGGAGTCGAGGCTTAACCAGCTATGGCTACACCTTC.

This clone was found a few times. Here the CDR3 DNA reads TGTGCCAGCAGCTCGGGACTAGCGGGAGAAGGGTTGCAGTACTTC. Protein product: CASSSGLAGEGLQYF. The genes are TRBV7-8 and TRBJ2-7, with 14 bases aligning to TRBD2. In germline, CDR1 is SGHVS, CDR2 FQNEAQ. Losses at the gene ends were 4 bases for V and 9 bases for J; bases not matched to a gene: 8. The CDR3 runs to 15 residues.

This chain links TRBV19 with TRBJ1-1; 10 nucleotides agree with TRBD1. CDR1 and CDR2 (germline): LNHDA, SQIVND (reference sequence). V was pared by 3 bases and J by 1 base, with 5 bases of the junction left unmatched. The CDR3 consists of 16 residues. The DNA for the CDR3 is TGTGCCAGTAGTATTAGGACAGGGGGGTGGAACACTGAAGCTTTCTTT. This translates into CASSIRTGGWNTEAFF.

The rearrangement joins TRBV19 to TRBJ2-1; 14 nucleotides agree with TRBD2. Per the germline V gene, CDR1 is LNHDA and CDR2 is SQIVND (reference sequence). This CDR3 is 16 amino acids long. Unmatched junction bases numbered 7, after V lost 3 bases and J lost 9 bases. This CDR3 is CASSIWGTSGRAEQFF. CDR3 coding DNA: TGTGCCAGTAGTATCTGGGGGACTAGCGGGAGAGCTGAGCAGTTCTTC.

V usage is TRBV29-1 and J usage is TRBJ1-1, with D hard to call. The CDR3 runs 14 residues. Germline CDR1 SQVTM, CDR2 ANQGSEA. Trimming removed 6 bases from V and 0 bases from J, with 14 bases in between. DNA of the CDR3: TGCAGCGTAGCCCAAGGAGGAGTGAACACTGAAGCTTTCTTT. Translating it yields CSVAQGGVNTEAFF.

This rearrangement joins TRBV9 to TRBJ2-2, with D possibly matching TRBD1 (6 bases). V lost 2 bases, J lost 2 bases, and 10 bases lay in between. This CDR3 spans 15 amino acids. Germline V gives CDR1 SGDLS, CDR2 YYNGEE. As DNA, the CDR3 is TGTGCCAGCAGCGTTCGACAGGTTAACACCGGGGAGCTGTTTTTT. This encodes CASSVRQVNTGELFF.

There are a few counts of this clone. The junction does not match germline at one end; this may be a read error. This chain uses TRBV25-1 with TRBJ2-5; a possible D gene is TRBD2 (7 bases). The germline V gene has CDR1 MGHDK and CDR2 SYGVNS. The CDR3 length is 10 residues. Here the CDR3 reads CARGGEGENF. CDR3 coding DNA: TGTGCCCGAGGGGGGGAAGGGGAGAACTTC.